This T cell receptor (beta chain) was captured in a study of cytomegalovirus exposure and HLA in healthy donors. A note on this clone: What it binds is unknown.

Study-level points and caveats: In a later analysis, DRB1 alleles had the most associated TCRs; HLA-C alleles the fewest.

V lost 5 bases, J lost 7 bases, and 11 bases lay in between. Germline CDR1 is MRHNA and CDR2 is SNTAGT. The CDR3 is 13 amino acids. Amplification used 60 Vbeta primers and 13 Jbeta primers. Repertoires were generated with immunoSEQ multiplex PCR, while TCRdb's copy carries only in-frame clones and drops some. Here the sample spans 150,000 to 200,000 clones, 78% being singletons. The chain combines TRBV6-4 with TRBJ2-2; tentatively, D is TRBD2 (6 bases). Specimen: PBMCs. This TCR came from a woman aged 25 to 39 in good health and CMV-seropositive. The CDR3 spells CASSRRRGGELFF. The CDR3 DNA is TGTGCCAGCAGTAGACGGCGGGGCGGGGAGCTGTTTTTT.